A single sample gave rise to the 21 T cell receptor beta chains below, sequenced in a study of monozygotic twins with inflammatory bowel disease. With the 5' RACE reads reprocessed, TCRdb shows one record per CDR3 protein and no DNA. The sample yields hundreds of thousands of distinct CDR3 sequences, of which the top ten take up approximately 2.4%. Material for sequencing was blood. Every receptor here comes from a human donor with ulcerative colitis or Crohn's disease, or a healthy co-twin of an affected twin (not recorded which).

The CDR3 is CASSFHVQSNEQFF. The chain joins TRBV5-1 to TRBJ2-1. The CDR3 totals 14 residues. Germline V CDR1 and CDR2: SGHRS, YFSETQ.

The chain combines TRBV6-4 with TRBJ2-7. There are 11 residues in the CDR3. The V gene's germline CDR1 is MRHNA and CDR2 SNTAGT. CDR3 residues: CASTNTYEQYF.

This chain links TRBV29-1 with TRBJ2-2; TCRdb picks TRBD1, but there is no DNA to check that call. The germline V gene has CDR1 SQVTM and CDR2 ANQGSEA. This CDR3 contains 11 residues. CDR3 residues: CSVQGTGELFF.

The chain recombines TRBV2 with TRBJ1-5. This CDR3 region has 13 residues. CDR1 and CDR2 from the germline V gene are SNHLY and FYNNEI. CDR3 loop: CASSEAHKKPQHF.

The chain links TRBV7-7 to TRBJ2-2; the D call of TRBD1 rests on TCRdb alone, since no DNA is present to check it. The V gene's germline CDR1 is SSHAT and CDR2 FNYEAQ (reference sequence). The CDR3 consists of 14 residues. The CDR3 spells CASSRDSSTGELFF. Based on the CDR3 plus reference TRBV7-7 and TRBJ2-2, the full variable domain is GAGVSQSPRYKVTKRGQDVTLRCDPISSHATLYWYQQALGQGPEFLTYFNYEAQPDKSGLPSDRFSAERPEGSISTLTIQRTEQRDSAMYRCASSRDSSTGELFFGEGSRLTVL.

This chain joins TRBV11-2 and TRBJ2-7; there is no DNA to check the TCRdb D call of TRBD2. The CDR3 is made up of 16 amino acids. The V gene's germline CDR1 is SGHAT and CDR2 FQNNGV. CDR3 amino acids: CASSLVSSGGSYEQYF. Variable domain in full (rest from reference TRBV11-2 and TRBJ2-7): EAGVAQSPRYKIIEKRQSVAFWCNPISGHATLYWYQQILGQGPKLLIQFQNNGVVDDSQLPKDRFSAERLKGVDSTLKIQPAKLEDSAVYLCASSLVSSGGSYEQYFGPGTRLTVT.

This chain connects TRBV2 to TRBJ2-3. CDR3 size: 11 residues. Germline CDR1 SNHLY, CDR2 FYNNEI. CDR3 region: CASSGADTQYF.

The rearrangement links TRBV6-6 to TRBJ1-6; as DNA is missing, the TRBD1 call by TCRdb cannot be tested. The CDR3 consists of 12 residues. CDR1 MNHNY and CDR2 SVGAGI come from the germline V gene (reference sequence). The CDR3 reads CASRETGSPLHF.

The chain's CDR3 is CATSPGSTYNEQFF. This rearrangement joins TRBV24-1 to TRBJ2-1; absent DNA, TCRdb's TRBD1 call cannot be checked. Germline CDR1 is KGHDR and CDR2 is SFDVKD. The CDR3 consists of 14 residues.

The CDR3: CSASGTGEQFF. This sequence joins TRBV20-1 and TRBJ2-1. The germline V gene has CDR1 DFQATT and CDR2 SNEGSKA (reference sequence). The CDR3 covers 11 residues.

This chain links TRBV10-3 with TRBJ1-1. This CDR3 spans 14 amino acids. The germline V gene encodes CDR1 ENHRY and CDR2 SYGVKD. The CDR3: CAISEGGMNTEAFF.

V usage is TRBV19 and J usage is TRBJ2-4. Germline CDR1 is LNHDA and CDR2 is SQIVND (reference sequence). The CDR3 runs to 11 residues. This CDR3 is CASTSQNIQYF. The whole variable domain, filled in from reference TRBV19 and TRBJ2-4, reads DGGITQSPKYLFRKEGQNVTLSCEQNLNHDAMYWYRQDPGQGLRLIYYSQIVNDFQKGDIAEGYSVSREKKESFPLTVTSAQKNPTAFYLCASTSQNIQYFGAGTRLSVL.

This rearrangement joins TRBV5-4 to TRBJ2-1; the D call of TRBD2 rests on TCRdb alone, since no DNA is present to check it. CDR1 is SGHNT and CDR2 is YYREEE in the germline V gene (reference sequence). The CDR3 loop spans 19 amino acids. This CDR3 is CASSLVAGGPWGSIDEQFF.

The chain combines TRBV19 with TRBJ2-7; the D call from TCRdb, TRBD1, cannot be confirmed without DNA. Germline lookup yields CDR1 LNHDA and CDR2 SQIVND (reference sequence). The CDR3 length is 13 residues. The CDR3 sequence is CASSRQGALEQYF.

The chain uses TRBV6-1 and TRBJ2-6; as DNA is missing, the TRBD1 call by TCRdb cannot be tested. Germline CDR1 and CDR2: MNHNS and SASEGT. The CDR3 spans 16 residues. CDR3 amino acids: CASTRDSSPGANVLTF.

The chain couples TRBV5-1 to TRBJ2-3; TCRdb names TRBD2, which stays unverified in the absence of DNA. From germline, CDR1 is SGHRS and CDR2 YFSETQ. This CDR3 region has 15 residues. The CDR3 here is CASSLILGEADTQYF.

The chain has TRBV5-1 and TRBJ2-3; the D gene TCRdb calls, TRBD2, cannot be checked with no DNA. This CDR3 has 19 residues. From germline, CDR1 is SGHRS and CDR2 YFSETQ. This chain's CDR3 is CASSKGPLLAGWDTDTQYF.

This chain connects TRBV7-9 to TRBJ2-1; TCRdb returns TRBD1, unconfirmable since there is no DNA. Per the germline V gene, CDR1 is SEHNR and CDR2 is FQNEAQ (reference sequence). This CDR3 comprises 13 residues. The CDR3 reads CASSLGDRPGQFF. Variable domain in full (rest from reference TRBV7-9 and TRBJ2-1): DTGVSQNPRHKITKRGQNVTFRCDPISEHNRLYWYRQTLGQGPEFLTYFQNEAQLEKSRLLSDRFSAERPKGSFSTLEIQRTEQGDSAMYLCASSLGDRPGQFFGPGTRLTVL.

V usage is TRBV7-2 and J usage is TRBJ2-2. Germline V gene lookup returns CDR1 SGHTA and CDR2 FQGNSA. The CDR3 has 17 residues. The CDR3 reads CASSLTASFLSPGELFF.

This chain joins TRBV15 and TRBJ2-7; the D call of TRBD2 rests on TCRdb alone, since no DNA is present to check it. Germline CDR1 and CDR2: LNHNV and YYDKDF (reference sequence). This CDR3 contains 15 residues. The chain's CDR3 is CATSRDPGGSYEQYF.

The CDR3 reads CAWSVNREAFF. The V gene is TRBV30, the J gene TRBJ1-1. The CDR3 extends over 11 amino acids. Germline V gene sequence: CDR1 GTSNPN, CDR2 SVGIG (reference sequence).